The present entry profiles one TCR beta chain with its context. Its antigen is currently unknown. The junction departs from the called germline gene at one end, perhaps through a read error. These data are taken from a study of cytomegalovirus exposure and HLA in healthy donors. Regarding the study as a whole: In a later analysis, the majority of CMV-associated beta chains seemingly showed HLA restriction. Cytomegalovirus association was assigned to about 150 TCR beta chains.

PCR involved 60 Vbeta and 13 Jbeta primers. Sequencing was performed with immunoSEQ multiplex PCR; in TCRdb, only in-frame clones are kept and a portion is missing. The sample includes about 190,000 clones, more than 75% of them seen just once. The CDR3 extends over 14 amino acids. Germline loops: CDR1 MNHEY, CDR2 SVGAGI. The gene calls are TRBV6-5 and TRBJ2-5; D uncertain. Sequenced input: PBMCs. The source of this sequence is a man aged 25 to 45 in good health and CMV-seronegative. The chain's CDR3 is CAGSRARDSKTQYF. In nucleotides, the CDR3 is TGTGCCGGCAGCCGAGCACGAGATAGCAAGACCCAGTACTTC.